Listed below are T cell receptor beta chains from one sample, sequenced in a study of shared clonotypes between healthy human individuals. Libraries were prepared by immunoSEQ multiplex PCR; TCRdb keeps only in-frame clonotypes and omits some of them. The table lists about 2.3 million clones, under 95% of them singletons, with around 0.35% in the top ten. The specimen sequenced was naive CD4+ T cells from PBMCs. These receptors were obtained from a man younger than 35 in good health. Some clones in this sample may be carry-over from other donors' samples. Each CDR3 is given with its conserved first and last residue.

>TRBV5-1|15|TRBJ2-2
CASSLGQLATGELFF
>TRBV11-3|16|TRBJ2-3
CASSASRGPSTDTQYF
>TRBV27|15|TRBJ1-6
CASSLGNRSNSPLHF
>TRBV6-1|16|TRBJ2-7
CASSDLGQTSSYEQYF
>TRBV2|13|TRBJ1-5
CASTGRGGQPQHF
>TRBV7-2|13|TRBJ2-5
CASSLSLRETQYF
>TRBV2|15|TRBJ1-1
CASRRQGLMNTEAFF
>TRBV6-4|16|TRBJ2-1
CASRARGGSSYNEQFF
>TRBV11-3|15|TRBJ2-2
CASSSRDGDTGELFF
>TRBV28|16|TRBJ2-7
CASSLKGTWTTYEQYF
>TRBV19|13|TRBJ2-3
CASSIDSEDTQYF
>TRBV7-6|13|TRBJ2-1
CASSPQGAGEQFF
>TRBV28|15|TRBJ1-5
CASSFGFVSNQPQHF
>TRBV4-2|15|TRBJ2-7
CASSQDQQGRFEQYF
>TRBV6-1|15|TRBJ2-5
CASSALGGAWETQYF
>TRBV11-2|13|TRBJ1-3
CASSFDSGNTIYF
>TRBV30|12|TRBJ1-6
CAWNGVDSPLHF
>TRBV5-5|15|TRBJ2-7
CASSLELGRAYEQYF
>TRBV9|15|TRBJ1-3
CASSELMLPGNTIYF
>TRBV5-1|14|TRBJ1-1
CASSLIDMNTEAFF
>TRBV5-1|13|TRBJ2-7
CASTLQGSYEQYF
>TRBV27|15|TRBJ2-1
CASSRLAGGNNEQFF
>TRBV12-2|12|TRBJ1-5
CASRPRGQPQHF
>TRBV5-1|14|TRBJ2-7
CASSLDREGYEQYF
>TRBV15|14|TRBJ1-5
CATAQGGSNQPQHF
>TRBV28|18|TRBJ2-3
CASRATSGRSTVTDTQYF
>TRBV5-1|13|TRBJ1-1
CASSPTMNTEAFF
>TRBV15|13|TRBJ1-2
CATSRTAEYGYTF
>TRBV7-8|16|TRBJ1-2
CASSLVPATTSYGYTF
>TRBV13|14|TRBJ2-7
CASSLESFSYEQYF
>TRBV9|15|TRBJ2-7
CASSFTGTGVGEQYF
>TRBV6-1|14|TRBJ2-7
CASLGTGASYEQYF
>TRBV15|17|TRBJ2-1
CATSRDLPQGARNEQFF
>TRBV2|14|TRBJ2-7
CASTLGTWGYEQYF
>TRBV5-1|17|TRBJ1-1
CASSLVGGPKLNTEAFF
>TRBV6-5|13|TRBJ2-3
CASSGASTDTQYF
>TRBV27|16|TRBJ2-1
CASSLNHPTVDNEQFF
>TRBV7-8|14|TRBJ2-1
CASSNGVNRNEQFF
>TRBV5-1|18|TRBJ2-3
CASSLGRGLGQGPDTQYF
>TRBV6-1|13|TRBJ2-1
CASSGQFYNEQFF
>TRBV7-2|15|TRBJ2-3
CASSTRQGAPDTQYF
>TRBV5-4|13|TRBJ2-5
CASSLPPPETQYF
>TRBV9|12|TRBJ2-3
CASSGGADTQYF
>TRBV30|15|TRBJ1-3
CAWRLIGGRRNTIYF
>TRBV2|17|TRBJ2-1
CASSESVAGGPDNEQFF
>TRBV6-1|12|TRBJ2-4
CASSTGVSIQYF
>TRBV28|14|TRBJ2-7
CASSYGTPRYEQYF
>TRBV28|15|.
CASTLGDSLTYEQYF
>TRBV20-1|11|TRBJ2-5
CSARFGETQYF
>TRBV7-6|13|TRBJ2-5
CASSLASKETQYF
>TRBV18|15|TRBJ2-1
CASSQDRASYNEQFF
>TRBV6-6|16|TRBJ2-3
CASSRALGQGVDTQYF
>TRBV14|11|TRBJ2-1
CASSPQGKQFF
>TRBV5-4|13|TRBJ1-1
CASSYTWDTEAFF